This entry lists 16 T cell receptor beta chains sequenced from one sample in a study of chemoradiotherapy in HPV16-positive cancers (dated 2022 in TCRdb). Library preparation used the immunoSEQ multiplex PCR assay. TCRdb took over this immuneACCESS table, retaining in-frame rearrangements with V and J assigned. Such tables are incomplete; in checked studies, under half of the missing clones stem from an unresolved V gene, and the remainder is unexplained. For this sample the table gives about 21,000 clones, of which 87% were detected only once. Around 2% of the sample rests with the top ten. This specimen was blood, taken from a patient who underwent chemoradiotherapy. The receptors stem from a human donor with HPV-associated anogenital cancer.

This clone came up a few times. The chain links TRBV29-1 to TRBJ1-2; TRBD1 matches at 7 bases. V lost 4 bases and J lost 4; bases outside the gene matches: 6. The CDR3 has 13 amino acids. From germline, CDR1 is SQVTM and CDR2 ANQGSEA. This chain's CDR3 is CSVGGGQIYGYTF. DNA for the CDR3: TGCAGCGTTGGAGGGGGACAGATCTATGGCTACACCTTC.

This chain uses TRBV25-1 with TRBJ2-5; the match to TRBD1 covers 8 bases. Germline values: CDR1 MGHDK, CDR2 SYGVNS. The J segment lost 1 base and the V segment lost 6 bases, leaving 4 bases of the junction unmatched. CDR3 size: 14 residues. The CDR3 nucleotides read TGTGCCAGCAGACCGGGACAGGCCCAAGAGACCCAGTACTTC. Translated: CASRPGQAQETQYF.

This clone came up once. The J gene is TRBJ2-3, the V gene TRBV5-1; 7 bases are shared with TRBD1. CDR3 size: 16 residues. V was pared by 3 bases and J by 3 bases, with 10 bases of the junction left unmatched. From germline, CDR1 is SGHRS and CDR2 YFSETQ. The CDR3 is CASSWSEGAGTDTQYF. The CDR3 nucleotides read TGCGCCAGCAGCTGGAGTGAGGGGGCTGGGACAGATACGCAGTATTTT.

The chain combines TRBV27 with TRBJ1-1; maybe TRBD1 (6 bases). Germline CDR1 is MNHEY and CDR2 is SMNVEV (reference sequence). The CDR3 totals 14 residues. Trimming stripped 4 bases from V and 0 bases from J, with 9 bases between. Here the CDR3 DNA reads TGTGCCAGCAGTTGGCAGGGGATGAACACTGAAGCTTTCTTT. Translating it yields CASSWQGMNTEAFF.

The V call is TRBV5-1, the J call TRBJ2-1, with TRBD2 as a possible D gene (6 bases). V lost 1 base and J lost 0, with 11 bases in between. The length of the CDR3 is 16 residues. The V gene's germline CDR1 is SGHRS and CDR2 YFSETQ. DNA for the CDR3: TGCGCCAGCAGCTTGCCCAAGACTAGCTCCTACAATGAGCAGTTCTTC. It codes for CASSLPKTSSYNEQFF. Full variable domain (missing parts from reference TRBV5-1 and TRBJ2-1): KAGVTQTPRYLIKTRGQQVTLSCSPISGHRSVSWYQQTPGQGLQFLFEYFSETQRNKGNFPGRFSGRQFSNSRSEMNVSTLELGDSALYLCASSLPKTSSYNEQFFGPGTRLTVL.

This clone was detected only once. This chain connects TRBV4-2 to TRBJ2-4, with unresolved D. Trimming left V 0 bases short and J 7 bases short, with 22 bases between. CDR1 and CDR2 (germline): LGHNA, YNFKEQ. The CDR3 loop spans 18 amino acids. Written as DNA, the CDR3 is TGTGCCAGCAGCCAAGAATCTGCCCGGACCTATCAACGGAACATTCAGTACTTC. It encodes CASSQESARTYQRNIQYF.

The chain links TRBV5-1 to TRBJ1-2; TRBD1 matches at 10 bases. CDR1 and CDR2 (germline): SGHRS, YFSETQ. The CDR3 sequence is 14 residues long. With V trimmed by 5 bases and J by 6 bases, 7 bases remained unmatched. The CDR3 nucleotides read TGCGCCAGCAGGCGAACCGGGACAGGGGATGGCTACACCTTC. Its translation is CASRRTGTGDGYTF.

J is TRBJ2-4 and V is TRBV11-3; perhaps D is TRBD1 or TRBD2 (5 bases each). Trimming pared 5 bases from V and 1 base from J, leaving 12 bases between. Per the germline V gene, CDR1 is SGHNT and CDR2 is YENEEA. This CDR3 has 15 amino acids. The CDR3 sequence is CASSEPGTAKNIQYF. The CDR3 DNA is TGTGCCAGCAGCGAACCAGGGACCGCCAAAAACATTCAGTACTTC.

V and J are TRBV6-1 and TRBJ1-5, with D perhaps matching TRBD1 (5 bases). From germline, CDR1 is MNHNS and CDR2 SASEGT. Trimming stripped 8 bases from V and 5 bases from J, with 16 bases between. The CDR3 loop spans 14 amino acids. The CDR3 nucleotides are TGTGCCAGCCAGCGGGGGTCAGTCGATCAGCCCCAGCATTTT. Residues: CASQRGSVDQPQHF.

The V and J genes are TRBV7-2 and TRBJ2-2; D possibly corresponds to TRBD2 (6 bases). The CDR3 runs to 14 residues. Trimming stripped 3 bases from V and 2 bases from J, with 7 bases between. The germline V gene has CDR1 SGHTA and CDR2 FQGNSA. DNA for the CDR3: TGTGCCAGCAGCTTTAGCGGTAACACCGGGGAGCTGTTTTTT. It encodes CASSFSGNTGELFF.

The chain joins TRBV19 to TRBJ2-6, with 8 bases identical to TRBD1. The junction had 2 bases not matched to a gene; V was cut back by 6 bases and J by 1 base. This CDR3 region has 15 residues. Germline assignment: CDR1 LNHDA and CDR2 SQIVND (reference sequence). CDR3 coding DNA: TGTGCCAGTAGGCGACAGGGGTCTGGGGCCAACGTCCTGACTTTC. Translating gives CASRRQGSGANVLTF.

The gene calls are TRBV7-9 and TRBJ1-1; 9 nucleotides match TRBD1. Germline V gene sequence: CDR1 SEHNR, CDR2 FQNEAQ (reference sequence). Unmatched junction bases numbered 13, after V lost 5 bases and J lost 0 bases. The CDR3 covers 18 residues. The CDR3 sequence is CASSQSLTGGVMNTEAFF. CDR3 DNA: TGTGCCAGCAGCCAAAGCCTGACAGGGGGGGTCATGAACACTGAAGCTTTCTTT.

This clone was observed a few times. The rearrangement links TRBV7-9 to TRBJ1-5; perhaps TRBD1 as D (5 bases). The CDR3 sequence is 13 residues long. Per germline, CDR1 SEHNR and CDR2 FQNEAQ (reference sequence). Trimming removed 8 bases at V and 0 bases at J, with 8 bases between. The CDR3 region is CASAGYSNQPQHF. The CDR3 DNA reads as TGTGCCAGCGCAGGGTATAGCAATCAGCCCCAGCATTTT.

This clone occurred once. The CDR3 coding sequence is TGTGCCAGTAGTCAAACAGGTTCTGCCGGGGAGCTGTTTTTT. It translates to CASSQTGSAGELFF. V and J are TRBV19 and TRBJ2-2; tentatively, D is TRBD1 (5 bases). Trimming left V 5 bases short and J 6 bases short, with 13 bases between. The germline CDR1 and CDR2 sequences are LNHDA and SQIVND (reference sequence). The CDR3 loop spans 14 amino acids.

The V gene is TRBV7-6, the J gene TRBJ2-7; 8 nucleotides match TRBD1. After removal of 1 base from V and 6 bases from J, the junction contained 14 bases not matched to a gene. The CDR3 totals 17 residues. CDR1 and CDR2 (germline): SGHVS, FNYEAQ. CDR3 amino acids: CASSLVHPVTGDFEQYF. Here the CDR3 DNA reads TGTGCCAGCAGCTTAGTACATCCGGTGACAGGGGACTTCGAGCAGTACTTC. Using reference TRBV7-6 and TRBJ2-7 for the parts outside the CDR3, the full variable domain is GAGVSQSPRYKVTKRGQDVALRCDPISGHVSLYWYRQALGQGPEFLTYFNYEAQQDKSGLPNDRFSAERPEGSISTLTIQRTEQRDSAMYRCASSLVHPVTGDFEQYFGPGTRLTVT.

The V gene is TRBV11-3, the J gene TRBJ2-1; tentatively, D is TRBD1 (5 bases). This CDR3 has 13 residues. The ends were cut back, 2 bases at V and 8 bases at J, with 10 bases in the middle. Germline CDR1 reads SGHNT; CDR2 reads YENEEA. The CDR3 DNA follows: TGTGCCAGCAGCTTATTTTTGGGGCATGAGCAGTTCTTC. Translated: CASSLFLGHEQFF.